A single sample is the source of the 10 T cell receptor beta chains below, sequenced in a study of T cell responses to AZD1222 COVID-19 vaccine. The method was immunoSEQ multiplex PCR; TCRdb's version includes in-frame clones alone and lacks a portion of them. In the table there are about 160,000 clones, 70% to 90% of which are singletons. The sequences come from peripheral blood, collected 28 days after the second AZD1222 dose. The origin of the receptors is an adult who received the AZD1222 COVID-19 vaccine.

This clone was detected only a few times. V and J are TRBV11-2 and TRBJ2-7; either TRBD1 or TRBD2 may fit D (5 bases each). The CDR3 length is 14 residues. With 5 bases removed from V and 0 bases from J, the gap between germline ends came to 11 bases. From germline, CDR1 is SGHAT and CDR2 FQNNGV. The CDR3 spells CASSLRDPSYEQYF. The CDR3 DNA reads as TGTGCCAGCAGCCTCCGGGACCCCTCCTACGAGCAGTACTTC.

The chain carries TRBV5-1 and TRBJ1-2, with D possibly being TRBD1 (6 bases). V was pared by 0 bases and J by 5 bases, with 14 bases between. The CDR3 has 15 residues. From germline, CDR1 is SGHRS and CDR2 YFSETQ. DNA of the CDR3: TGCGCCAGCAGCTTGGGGGCCCAAACAGGGTATGGCTACACCTTC. As protein: CASSLGAQTGYGYTF.

The gene calls are TRBV5-6 and TRBJ1-2; the match to TRBD1 covers 7 bases. Germline V CDR1 and CDR2: SGHDT, YYEEEE. This CDR3 contains 15 residues. V gave up 0 bases and J gave up 4 bases; unmatched junction bases: 6. The CDR3 bases are TGTGCCAGCAGCTTGGCGCCGGGACAGACCTATGGCTACACCTTC. Protein sequence: CASSLAPGQTYGYTF.

This chain uses TRBV4-2 with TRBJ1-5; D is unclear. The CDR3 has 13 amino acids. Per the germline V gene, CDR1 is LGHNA and CDR2 is YNFKEQ. Trimming stripped 0 bases from V and 4 bases from J, with 4 bases between. In DNA form, the CDR3 reads TGTGCCAGCAGCCAAGAACGAAATCAGCCCCAGCATTTT. Its translation is CASSQERNQPQHF.

This chain joins TRBV5-1 and TRBJ2-3; D gene uncertain. Trimming took 4 bases from V and 8 from J, leaving 17 bases between them. Looked up from germline, CDR1 is SGHRS and CDR2 is YFSETQ. There are 14 residues in the CDR3. This CDR3 is CASSLFKASVTQYF. CDR3 DNA: TGCGCCAGCAGCCTTTTTAAGGCGAGTGTTACGCAGTATTTT.

The chain is built from TRBV2 and TRBJ1-1; no clear D. Trimming took 6 bases from V and 10 from J, leaving 15 bases between them. CDR3 length: 12 amino acids. Germline V lookup: CDR1 SNHLY, CDR2 FYNNEI. CDR3 protein: CASRGRERRAFF. In DNA form, the CDR3 reads TGTGCCAGCAGGGGAAGGGAGAGGAGAGCTTTCTTT.

The chain uses TRBV28 and TRBJ2-5, with D perhaps TRBD2 (7 bases). V lost 6 bases and J 4 bases, leaving 12 bases between the germline ends. Germline V lookup: CDR1 MDHEN, CDR2 SYDVKM. There are 13 residues in the CDR3. The CDR3: CASRGGGRETQYF. The CDR3 DNA follows: TGTGCCAGCAGGGGAGGGGGACGAGAGACCCAGTACTTC.

The J gene is TRBJ1-5, the V gene TRBV27; the D is unclear. The CDR3 extends over 13 amino acids. Trimming removed 3 bases at V and 0 bases at J, with 3 bases between. CDR1 and CDR2 from the germline V gene are MNHEY and SMNVEV (reference sequence). DNA of the CDR3: TGTGCCAGCAGTTTCTATAGCAATCAGCCCCAGCATTTT. Its protein product is CASSFYSNQPQHF.

This chain links TRBV7-2 with TRBJ2-2; TRBD2 agrees at 7 bases. Losses at the gene ends were 2 bases for V and 1 base for J; bases not matched to a gene: 4. The CDR3 is 16 amino acids. Germline assignment: CDR1 SGHTA and CDR2 FQGNSA. CDR3 protein: CASSLLLARNTGELFF. CDR3 nucleotides: TGTGCCAGCAGCTTACTACTAGCGAGGAACACCGGGGAGCTGTTTTTT.

The chain links TRBV30 to TRBJ2-1; 7 nucleotides match TRBD2. CDR1 is GTSNPN, CDR2 SVGIG, per germline (reference sequence). V shed 3 bases, J shed 2 bases, and the junction held 7 bases outside the gene matches. This CDR3 region has 15 residues. The CDR3 bases are TGTGCCTGGAGGCTAGCAAGCGGGACCTACAATGAGCAGTTCTTC. Translating it yields CAWRLASGTYNEQFF.